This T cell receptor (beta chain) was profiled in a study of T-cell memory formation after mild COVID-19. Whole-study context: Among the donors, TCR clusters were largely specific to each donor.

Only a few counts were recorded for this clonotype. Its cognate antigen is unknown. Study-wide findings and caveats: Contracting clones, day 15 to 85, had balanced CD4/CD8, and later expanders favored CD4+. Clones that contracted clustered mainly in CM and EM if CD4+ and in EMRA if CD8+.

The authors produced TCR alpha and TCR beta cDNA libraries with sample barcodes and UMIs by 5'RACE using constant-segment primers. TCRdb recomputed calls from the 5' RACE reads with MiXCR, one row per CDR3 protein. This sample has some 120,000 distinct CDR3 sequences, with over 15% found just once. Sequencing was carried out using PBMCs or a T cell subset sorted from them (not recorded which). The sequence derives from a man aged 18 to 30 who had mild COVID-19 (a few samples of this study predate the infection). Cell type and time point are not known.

The chain's CDR3 is CASTMPGLAGDNEQFF. The CDR3 DNA sequence: TGCGCCAGCACCATGCCCGGACTAGCGGGGGATAATGAGCAGTTCTTC. This chain joins TRBV4-3 and TRBJ2-1; TRBD2 agrees at 13 bases. The CDR3 covers 16 residues. In germline, CDR1 is LGHNA, CDR2 YSLEER. With 7 bases clipped from V and 7 bases from J, the junction kept 10 bases outside the gene matches.